One and the same sample provided the 16 T cell receptor beta chains below, sequenced in a study of beta chain features in type 1 diabetes. Study results and limitations: Shorter TCRB CDR3s, moderately but significantly so, were found in Type 1 diabetes patients in all four CD4+ subsets.

Of the isolated RNA, all was reverse transcribed, and so the sequenced material was expressed TCRB transcripts. Measured with immunoSEQ multiplex PCR; TCRdb has only the in-frame clones, and not every one. The sample includes about 190,000 clones, around 7.8% of them seen just once. These receptors lack a known antigen. The sequenced material came from central memory CD4+ T cells from blood. The receptors were gathered from a woman aged 40 to 50 with type 1 diabetes.

The chain carries TRBV18 and TRBJ1-6; 7 nucleotides align to TRBD1. From germline, CDR1 is KGHSH and CDR2 LQKENI. CDR3 size: 15 residues. V was pared by 4 bases and J by 3 bases, with 3 bases of the junction left unmatched. The CDR3 spells CASSLGTVYNSPLHF. The CDR3 DNA reads TGTGCCAGCTCACTTGGGACAGTCTATAATTCACCCCTCCACTTT. The whole variable domain, filled in from reference TRBV18 and TRBJ1-6, reads NAGVMQNPRHLVRRRGQEARLRCSPMKGHSHVYWYRQLPEEGLKFMVYLQKENIIDESGMPKERFSAEFPKEGPSILRIQQVVRGDSAAYFCASSLGTVYNSPLHFGNGTRLTVT.

About this clone itself: A read error may produce the germline difference seen at one junction end. The chain has TRBV4-1 and TRBJ2-5, with 13 nucleotides matching TRBD2. CDR3 length: 16 amino acids. Germline values: CDR1 MGHRA, CDR2 YSYEKL. The CDR3 is CASSQDRTSGSETQYF. The CDR3 nucleotides are TGTGCCAGCAGCCAAGATCGGACTAGCGGGAGTGAGACCCAGTACTTC.

The V and J genes are TRBV6-5 and TRBJ1-1, with a possible D match to TRBD1 (6 bases). Germline loops: CDR1 MNHEY, CDR2 SVGAGI. The V end lost 0 bases, the J end lost 4 bases, and 12 bases lay between the germline ends. CDR3 length equals 15 residues. For the CDR3, the DNA is TGTGCCAGCAGTTACTCCGCCAGGGGTGGCACTGAAGCTTTCTTT. It translates to CASSYSARGGTEAFF.

This clone was observed a handful of times. The chain is built from TRBV7-9 and TRBJ2-7, with 8 bases aligning to TRBD1. The CDR3 is 14 residues long. J gave up 1 base and V 5 bases, and 4 bases lay outside the gene matches. The germline V gene has CDR1 SEHNR and CDR2 FQNEAQ (reference sequence). In nucleotides, the CDR3 is TGTGCCAGCAGCCCGGGACAGGCTTCCTACGAGCAGTACTTC. Its translation: CASSPGQASYEQYF.

V usage is TRBV7-3 and J usage is TRBJ1-2; 12 positions match TRBD1. Looked up from germline, CDR1 is SGHTA and CDR2 is FQGTGA. With V trimmed by 6 bases and J by 7 bases, 15 bases remained unmatched. The CDR3 length is 17 residues. The CDR3 DNA follows: TGTGCCAGCAGTTTTACCGCCGGGACAGGGGGCGCCCCTGGCTACACCTTC. It codes for CASSFTAGTGGAPGYTF.

Only a few counts were recorded for this clone. The rearrangement uses TRBV5-1 and TRBJ1-1, with 8 bases aligning to TRBD1. Germline assignment: CDR1 SGHRS and CDR2 YFSETQ. This CDR3 is 15 amino acids long. V lost 5 bases to trimming and J lost 1 base; unmatched junction nucleotides: 7. CDR3 sequence (DNA): TGCGCCAGCAGTTCTACCGGGACAGGGAACACTGAAGCTTTCTTT. Protein product: CASSSTGTGNTEAFF.

This rearrangement joins TRBV11-2 to TRBJ1-5; D is uncertain. Trimming removed 3 bases at V and 2 bases at J, with 5 bases between. The CDR3 extends over 13 amino acids. The germline gives CDR1 SGHAT, CDR2 FQNNGV. CDR3 nucleotides: TGTGCCAGCAGCTTCTATGGCAATCAGCCCCAGCATTTT. Its protein product is CASSFYGNQPQHF. Variable domain in full (rest from reference TRBV11-2 and TRBJ1-5): EAGVAQSPRYKIIEKRQSVAFWCNPISGHATLYWYQQILGQGPKLLIQFQNNGVVDDSQLPKDRFSAERLKGVDSTLKIQPAKLEDSAVYLCASSFYGNQPQHFGDGTRLSIL.

This clone was seen more than once but under ten times. This sequence joins TRBV7-9 and TRBJ1-1, with D hard to call. V lost 7 bases to trimming and J lost 0 bases, with 9 bases between them. Germline CDR1 SEHNR, CDR2 FQNEAQ (reference sequence). This CDR3 is built from 13 residues. The CDR3 DNA reads TGTGCCAGCATGGTTGCGTTGAACACTGAAGCTTTCTTT. Translating gives CASMVALNTEAFF.

J is TRBJ2-7 and V is TRBV18, with TRBD1 matching over 8 bases. Trimming removed 5 bases from V and 5 bases from J; junction bases left unmatched: 8. There are 14 residues in the CDR3. CDR1 KGHSH and CDR2 LQKENI come from the germline V gene. The CDR3 loop reads CASSGRQGLNEQYF. CDR3 nucleotides: TGTGCCAGCTCAGGTCGACAGGGGCTCAACGAGCAGTACTTC.

V gene TRBV7-3 combines with J gene TRBJ2-4; 15 bases align to TRBD2. The CDR3 has 14 residues. After removal of 5 bases from V and 10 bases from J, the junction contained 3 bases not matched to a gene. The germline CDR1 and CDR2 sequences are SGHTA and FQGTGA. The CDR3 nucleotides are TGTGCCAGCAGCCCCGGACTAGCGGGGGGGATTCAGTACTTC. This sequence encodes CASSPGLAGGIQYF.

V and J are TRBV30 and TRBJ2-1, with 10 positions matching TRBD2. Germline assignment: CDR1 GTSNPN and CDR2 SVGIG (reference sequence). The CDR3 is made up of 20 amino acids. The trim removed 2 bases at V and 0 bases at J, leaving 16 bases unmatched. The CDR3 sequence: CAWSRPYLAGGRLSYNEQFF. In DNA form, the CDR3 reads TGTGCCTGGAGTCGCCCTTACTTAGCGGGAGGACGCCTCTCCTACAATGAGCAGTTCTTC.

This clone was found a few times. The J gene is TRBJ2-1, the V gene TRBV15, with 10 bases fitting TRBD2. V lost 0 bases, J lost 7 bases, and 6 bases stayed unmatched. Germline V gives CDR1 LNHNV, CDR2 YYDKDF (reference sequence). This CDR3 is 16 amino acids long. The CDR3 sequence: CATSRDLSGGANEQFF. Written as DNA, the CDR3 is TGTGCCACCAGCAGAGATCTAAGCGGGGGGGCAAATGAGCAGTTCTTC.

This clone was counted ten times or more. This chain connects TRBV2 to TRBJ1-2; D uncertain. V lost 4 bases to trimming and J lost 7 bases, with 13 bases between them. Germline V gene lookup returns CDR1 SNHLY and CDR2 FYNNEI. The length of the CDR3 is 13 residues. The CDR3, as DNA: TGTGCCAGCAGTGGGGAGCCTGAATTTGGCTACACCTTC. It specifies CASSGEPEFGYTF. Full variable domain (remainder filled in from reference TRBV2 and TRBJ1-2): EPEVTQTPSHQVTQMGQEVILRCVPISNHLYFYWYRQILGQKVEFLVSFYNNEISEKSEIFDDQFSVERPDGSNFTLKIRSTKLEDSAMYFCASSGEPEFGYTFGSGTRLTVV.

There are a few counts of this clone. The V and J genes are TRBV28 and TRBJ1-1; D gene unclear. The germline V gene has CDR1 MDHEN and CDR2 SYDVKM. Deletions cut 7 bases from V and 2 bases from J, with 5 bases between. CDR3 size: 11 residues. The CDR3 is CASKRNTEAFF. In DNA, the CDR3 is TGTGCCAGCAAGCGTAACACTGAAGCTTTCTTT.

The CDR3 DNA reads TGTGCCAGCAGCTTCCCAGGGGGAGGCACAGATACGCAGTATTTT. Translating it yields CASSFPGGGTDTQYF. The chain combines TRBV5-4 with TRBJ2-3, with TRBD1 matching 7 bases. The CDR3 consists of 15 residues. CDR1 is SGHNT, CDR2 YYREEE, per germline (reference sequence). V lost 2 bases and J lost 1; bases outside the gene matches: 4.

This clone was seen a handful of times. The chain links TRBV14 to TRBJ1-2, with 8 bases identical to TRBD1. Germline assignment: CDR1 SGHDN and CDR2 FVKESK. The CDR3 is made up of 15 amino acids. V was pared by 4 bases and J by 8 bases, with 12 bases of the junction left unmatched. CDR3 DNA sequence: TGTGCCAGCAGCCTTGGACAGGGCTTCTTGACGGGCTACACCTTC. Protein product: CASSLGQGFLTGYTF.